The following is a TCR beta chain sequence with its context. These data belong to a study of blood T cell repertoires in COVID-19. Across the whole study: Acute and convalescent COVID-19 specimens originated in the United States, Italy and Spain. PBMCs, B-cell-depleted T cells, or T cells provided the cDNA or gDNA that made up the material.

Trimming removed 5 bases from V and 4 bases from J; junction bases left unmatched: 7. Germline V gene lookup returns CDR1 MNHNY and CDR2 SVGAGI (reference sequence). The CDR3 has 16 amino acids. The method was immunoSEQ multiplex PCR; TCRdb's version includes in-frame clones alone and lacks a portion of them. The sample carries some 200,000 clones, around 80% recorded once. The chain uses TRBV6-6 and TRBJ2-1; 11 bases fit TRBD2. The source material was peripheral blood. The TCR comes from a man aged 25-45 years with active or convalescent COVID-19. CDR3: CASSPYSGRVYNEQFF. CDR3 bases: TGTGCCAGCAGTCCCTATAGCGGGAGGGTTTACAATGAGCAGTTCTTC.